This TCR beta chain was documented in a study of blood T cell repertoires in COVID-19. Sequencing used immunoSEQ multiplex PCR; TCRdb keeps in-frame clones, though not all of them. The table lists about 400,000 clones, approximately 89% of them singletons. Participants were placed into cohorts based on the clinical history they reported. Trimming removed 7 bases at V and 2 bases at J, with 11 bases between. CDR1 and CDR2 from the germline V gene are MDHEN and SYDVKM. This CDR3 has 13 amino acids. The gene calls are TRBV28 and TRBJ1-2; D uncertain. The receptor comes from a young woman who had recovered from COVID-19. Sequenced sample: PBMCs or T cells enriched from blood (not recorded which). CDR3 coding DNA: TGTGCCAGCACCTTTACAGAGAACTATGGCTACACCTTC. It is translated as CASTFTENYGYTF.